This T cell receptor (beta chain) originates from a study of blood T cells in healthy people across ages. Regarding the study as a whole: Older age went with lower TCR beta diversity per million T cells, in a roughly linear way.

It was roughly 10 milliliters of peripheral blood that were drawn from each donor. Alongside a J-beta primer mix, a sample-barcoded 5' primer served in a second PCR lasting roughly 6 to 11 cycles. One entry per CDR3 protein results from TCRdb running MiXCR on the 5' RACE reads. The sample shows roughly 700,000 distinct CDR3 sequences, approximately 25% of them seen only once. In regard to this clonotype: Its antigen is undetermined. The germline gene is not matched at one end of the junction; a read error may be the cause.

This sample also appeared in a second study, on T cells of mothers and their children.

Sequenced: blood. This receptor was identified in a boy aged 10-17 years in good health.

The CDR3 spells CAGSGRGNPYEQYF. The DNA of the CDR3 is TGCGCCGGCAGCGGCAGGGGTAATCCCTACGAGCAGTACTTC. This chain joins TRBV5-1 and TRBJ2-7, with D possibly being TRBD1 (6 bases). Germline-derived CDR1 and CDR2 are SGHRS and YFSETQ. CDR3 length: 14 residues.